The clone carrying this T cell receptor (beta chain) has only a few counts. Its cognate antigen is unknown. Other DNA variants within this sample encode the same CDR3. This record belongs to a study of TIL therapy for anti-PD-1-resistant metastatic lung cancer. Notes on the study in general: TIL cultures after expansion showed higher clonality and lower diversity than baseline tumor (median 6% vs 31%). The cohort had more treatment-naive, never-smoker and oncogene-addicted patients than typical.

Germline CDR1 SEHNR, CDR2 FQNEAQ (reference sequence). V was pared by 3 bases and J by 0 bases, with 5 bases between. The CDR3 contains 13 residues. Time point reported: pre-treatment sample, taken before nivolumab and TIL therapy. Most excised metastases sampled were pleural nodules or supraclavicular lymph nodes. Tumor harvest preceded PD-1/PD-L1 blockade, followed by nivolumab treatment. Sequencing used immunoSEQ v3. Measured with immunoSEQ multiplex PCR; TCRdb has only the in-frame clones, and not every one. The sample holds approximately 97,000 clones, roughly two thirds seen once. The origin of this receptor is a person aged 25-85 years with non-small cell lung cancer. The chain has TRBV7-9 and TRBJ1-1; D unclear. Material: tumor tissue, obtained at baseline. The CDR3 spells CASSFDVNTEAFF. Written as DNA, the CDR3 is TGTGCCAGCAGCTTTGATGTGAACACTGAAGCTTTCTTT.